What follows is one TCR beta chain and its context. These data are taken from a study of blood T cell repertoires in COVID-19. The wider study: The cDNA or gDNA used as material had been derived from T cells, B-cell-depleted T cells, or PBMCs.

J lost 8 bases, V lost 6 bases, and 8 bases had no gene match. Germline loops: CDR1 SGHTA, CDR2 FQGNSA. There are 14 residues in the CDR3. The protocol was immunoSEQ multiplex PCR, while the TCRdb copy is restricted to in-frame clones and leaves out a portion. Altogether over 70,000 clones are present, about 83% being singletons, with the ten largest covering roughly 50%. This rearrangement joins TRBV7-2 to TRBJ1-4, with TRBD1 matching 8 bases. Sequenced material: peripheral blood. The source of this sequence is a human donor in a cohort sampled during active COVID-19. The CDR3 loop reads CASSPGQAIEKLFF. Written as DNA, the CDR3 is TGTGCCAGCAGTCCGGGACAGGCGATCGAAAAACTGTTTTTT.